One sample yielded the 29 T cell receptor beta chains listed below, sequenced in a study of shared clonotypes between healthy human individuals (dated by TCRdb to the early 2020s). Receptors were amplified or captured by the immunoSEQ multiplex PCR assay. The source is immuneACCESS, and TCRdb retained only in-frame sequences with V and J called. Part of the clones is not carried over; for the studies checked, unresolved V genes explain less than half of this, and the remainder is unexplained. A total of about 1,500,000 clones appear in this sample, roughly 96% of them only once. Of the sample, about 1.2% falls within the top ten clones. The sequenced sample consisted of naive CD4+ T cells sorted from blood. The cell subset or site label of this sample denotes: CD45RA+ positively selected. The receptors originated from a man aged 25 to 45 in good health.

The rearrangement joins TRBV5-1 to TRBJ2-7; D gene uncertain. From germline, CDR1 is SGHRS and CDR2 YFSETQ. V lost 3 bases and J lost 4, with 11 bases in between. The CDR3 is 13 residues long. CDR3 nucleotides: TGCGCCAGCAGCTCAGATAAGGGTTACGAGCAGTACTTC. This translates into CASSSDKGYEQYF.

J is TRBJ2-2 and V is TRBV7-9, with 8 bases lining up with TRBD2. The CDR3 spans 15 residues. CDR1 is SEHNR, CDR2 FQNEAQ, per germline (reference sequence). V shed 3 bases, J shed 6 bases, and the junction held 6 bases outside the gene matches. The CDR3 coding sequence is TGTGCCAGCAGCTTTGCCGCGGGAGGTGCCGGGGAGCTGTTTTTT. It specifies CASSFAAGGAGELFF.

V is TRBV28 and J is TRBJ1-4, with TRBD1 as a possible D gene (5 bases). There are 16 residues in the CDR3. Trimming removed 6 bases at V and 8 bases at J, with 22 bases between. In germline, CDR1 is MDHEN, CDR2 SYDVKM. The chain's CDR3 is CASSPPDGQKGEKLFF. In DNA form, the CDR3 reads TGTGCCAGCAGCCCTCCCGACGGTCAAAAGGGGGAAAAACTGTTTTTT.

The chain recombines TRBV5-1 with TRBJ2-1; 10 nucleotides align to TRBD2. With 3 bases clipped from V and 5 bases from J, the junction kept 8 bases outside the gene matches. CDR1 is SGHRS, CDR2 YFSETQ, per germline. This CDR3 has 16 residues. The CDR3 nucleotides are TGCGCCAGCAGCTCAGAGAGCGGGAGGGGTGACAATGAGCAGTTCTTC. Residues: CASSSESGRGDNEQFF.

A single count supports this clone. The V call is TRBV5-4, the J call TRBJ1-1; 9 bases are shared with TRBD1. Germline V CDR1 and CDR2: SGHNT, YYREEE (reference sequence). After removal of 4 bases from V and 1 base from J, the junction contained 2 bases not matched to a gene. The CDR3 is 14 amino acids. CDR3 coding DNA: TGTGCCAGCAGCCACAGGGGGCCGAACACTGAAGCTTTCTTT. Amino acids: CASSHRGPNTEAFF.

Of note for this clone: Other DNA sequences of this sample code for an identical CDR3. DNA for the CDR3: TGCGCCAGCAGCTTGGCGGGGGAGAACTATGGCTACACCTTC. This codes for CASSLAGENYGYTF. The chain joins TRBV5-1 to TRBJ1-2; D is perhaps TRBD1 (5 bases). The germline gives CDR1 SGHRS, CDR2 YFSETQ. The V and J ends lost 0 bases and 2 bases respectively, with 8 bases between them. This CDR3 region has 14 residues.

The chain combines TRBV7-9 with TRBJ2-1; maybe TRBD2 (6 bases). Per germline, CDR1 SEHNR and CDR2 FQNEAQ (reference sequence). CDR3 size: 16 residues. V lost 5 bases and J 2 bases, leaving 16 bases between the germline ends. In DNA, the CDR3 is TGTGCCAGCAGCAGAGCTAGCGCCGGACCCTACAATGAGCAGTTCTTC. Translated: CASSRASAGPYNEQFF.

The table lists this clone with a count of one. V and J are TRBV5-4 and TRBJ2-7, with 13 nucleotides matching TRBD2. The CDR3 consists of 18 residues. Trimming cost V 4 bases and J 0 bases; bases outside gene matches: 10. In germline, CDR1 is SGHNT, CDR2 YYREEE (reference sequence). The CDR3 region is CASSPLGTSGVYSYEQYF. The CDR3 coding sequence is TGTGCCAGCAGCCCCCTGGGGACTAGCGGGGTTTACTCCTACGAGCAGTACTTC.

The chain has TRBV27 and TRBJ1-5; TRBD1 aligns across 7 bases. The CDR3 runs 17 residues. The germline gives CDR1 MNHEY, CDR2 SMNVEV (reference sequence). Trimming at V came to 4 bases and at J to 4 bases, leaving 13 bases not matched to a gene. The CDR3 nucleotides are TGTGCCAGCAGTTCGAACTCACCAGGGGGGCGAAATCAGCCCCAGCATTTT. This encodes CASSSNSPGGRNQPQHF.

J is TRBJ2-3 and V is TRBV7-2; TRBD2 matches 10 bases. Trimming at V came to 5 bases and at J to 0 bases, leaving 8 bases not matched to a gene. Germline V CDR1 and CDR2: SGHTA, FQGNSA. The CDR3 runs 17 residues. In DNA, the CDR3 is TGTGCCAGCAGCCCCCTTAGCGGGAGGCCAAGCACAGATACGCAGTATTTT. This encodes CASSPLSGRPSTDTQYF. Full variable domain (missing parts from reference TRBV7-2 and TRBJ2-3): GAGVSQSPSNKVTEKGKDVELRCDPISGHTALYWYRQSLGQGLEFLIYFQGNSAPDKSGLPSDRFSAERTGGSVSTLTIQRTQQEDSAVYLCASSPLSGRPSTDTQYFGPGTRLTVL.

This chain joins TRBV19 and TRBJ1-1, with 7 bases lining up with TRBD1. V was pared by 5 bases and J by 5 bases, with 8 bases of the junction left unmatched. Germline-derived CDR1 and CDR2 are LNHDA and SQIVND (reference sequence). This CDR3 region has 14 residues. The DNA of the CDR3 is TGTGCCAGTAGTTTACCCAGGGGGGGAACTGAAGCTTTCTTT. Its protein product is CASSLPRGGTEAFF.

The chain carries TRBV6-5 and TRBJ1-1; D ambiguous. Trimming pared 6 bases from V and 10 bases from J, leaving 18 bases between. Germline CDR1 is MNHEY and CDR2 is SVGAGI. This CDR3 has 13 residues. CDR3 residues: CASSRGRAVRAFF. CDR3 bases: TGTGCCAGCAGCCGCGGGAGGGCCGTCCGAGCTTTCTTT.

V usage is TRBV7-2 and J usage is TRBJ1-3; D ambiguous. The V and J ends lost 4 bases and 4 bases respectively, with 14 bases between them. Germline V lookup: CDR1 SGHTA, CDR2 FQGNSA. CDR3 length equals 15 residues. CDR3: CASSSLRGAGNTIYF. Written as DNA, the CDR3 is TGTGCCAGCAGCTCCCTGCGGGGAGCGGGAAACACCATATATTTT.

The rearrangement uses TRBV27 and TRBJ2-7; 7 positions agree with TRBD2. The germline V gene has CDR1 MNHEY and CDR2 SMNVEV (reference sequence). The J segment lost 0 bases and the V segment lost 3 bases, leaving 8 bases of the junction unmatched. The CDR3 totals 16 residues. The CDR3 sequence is CASSFTRLAASYEQYF. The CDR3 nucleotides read TGTGCCAGCAGTTTTACCCGGCTAGCGGCCTCCTACGAGCAGTACTTC.

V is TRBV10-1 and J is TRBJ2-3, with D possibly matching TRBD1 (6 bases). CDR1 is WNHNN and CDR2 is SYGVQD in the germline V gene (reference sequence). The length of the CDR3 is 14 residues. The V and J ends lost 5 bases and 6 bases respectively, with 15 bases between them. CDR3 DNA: TGCGCCAGCAGTTCGGACAGCCTCGAGGATACGCAGTATTTT. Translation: CASSSDSLEDTQYF.

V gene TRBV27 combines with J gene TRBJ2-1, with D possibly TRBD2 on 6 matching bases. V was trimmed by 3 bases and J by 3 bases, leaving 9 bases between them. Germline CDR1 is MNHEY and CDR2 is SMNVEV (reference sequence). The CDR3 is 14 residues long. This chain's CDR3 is CASSFGSGYNEQFF. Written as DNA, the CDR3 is TGTGCCAGCAGTTTTGGTAGCGGCTACAATGAGCAGTTCTTC.

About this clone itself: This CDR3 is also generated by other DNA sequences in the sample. CDR3 in DNA: TGTGCCAGTAGTATTGGCCAAGAGACCCAGTACTTC. This codes for CASSIGQETQYF. This chain connects TRBV19 to TRBJ2-5; D remains unclear. Germline V gene sequence: CDR1 LNHDA, CDR2 SQIVND (reference sequence). Trimming shortened V by 3 bases and J by 1 base, and 3 bases separated the two germline ends. The CDR3 runs 12 residues.

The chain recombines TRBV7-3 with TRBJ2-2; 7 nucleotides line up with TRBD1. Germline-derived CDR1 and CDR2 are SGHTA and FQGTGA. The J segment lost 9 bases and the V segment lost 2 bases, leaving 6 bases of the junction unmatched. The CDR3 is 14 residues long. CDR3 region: CASSLDRVTRELFF. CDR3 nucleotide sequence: TGTGCCAGCAGCTTAGACAGGGTGACCAGGGAGCTGTTTTTT. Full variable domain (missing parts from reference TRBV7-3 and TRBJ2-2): GAGVSQTPSNKVTEKGKYVELRCDPISGHTALYWYRQSLGQGPEFLIYFQGTGAADDSGLPNDRFFAVRPEGSVSTLKIQRTERGDSAVYLCASSLDRVTRELFFGEGSRLTVL.

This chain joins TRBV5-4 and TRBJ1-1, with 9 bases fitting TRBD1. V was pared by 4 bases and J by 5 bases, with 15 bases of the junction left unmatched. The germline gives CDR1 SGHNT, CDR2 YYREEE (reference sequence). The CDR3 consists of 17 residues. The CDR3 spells CASSPGGTGRLWTEAFF. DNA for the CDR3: TGTGCCAGCAGCCCTGGCGGGACAGGGCGCTTGTGGACTGAAGCTTTCTTT. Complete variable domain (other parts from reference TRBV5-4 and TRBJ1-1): ETGVTQSPTHLIKTRGQQVTLRCSSQSGHNTVSWYQQALGQGPQFIFQYYREEENGRGNFPPRFSGLQFPNYSSELNVNALELDDSALYLCASSPGGTGRLWTEAFFGQGTRLTVV.

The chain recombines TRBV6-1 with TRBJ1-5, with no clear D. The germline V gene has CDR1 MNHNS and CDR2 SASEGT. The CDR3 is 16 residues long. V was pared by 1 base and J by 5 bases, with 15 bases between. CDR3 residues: CASSEVRAPGDQPQHF. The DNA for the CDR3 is TGTGCCAGCAGTGAAGTAAGAGCCCCTGGGGATCAGCCCCAGCATTTT.

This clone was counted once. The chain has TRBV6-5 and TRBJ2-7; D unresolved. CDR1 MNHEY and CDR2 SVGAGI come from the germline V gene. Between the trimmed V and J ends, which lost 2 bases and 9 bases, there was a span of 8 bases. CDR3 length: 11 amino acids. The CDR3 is CASSYRRSQYF. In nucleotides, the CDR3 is TGTGCCAGCAGTTACCGGCGATCGCAGTACTTC.

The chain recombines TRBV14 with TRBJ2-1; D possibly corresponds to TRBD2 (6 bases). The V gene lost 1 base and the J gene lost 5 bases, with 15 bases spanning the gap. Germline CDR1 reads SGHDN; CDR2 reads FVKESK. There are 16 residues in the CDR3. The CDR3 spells CASSQGGEKSHNEQFF. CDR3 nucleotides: TGTGCCAGCAGCCAAGGGGGGGAGAAGAGTCACAATGAGCAGTTCTTC.

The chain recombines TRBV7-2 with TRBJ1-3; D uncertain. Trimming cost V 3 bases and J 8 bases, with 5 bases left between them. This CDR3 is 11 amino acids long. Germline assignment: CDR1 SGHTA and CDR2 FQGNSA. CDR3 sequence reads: CASSFSDTIYF. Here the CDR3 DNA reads TGTGCCAGCAGCTTTTCGGACACCATATATTTT.

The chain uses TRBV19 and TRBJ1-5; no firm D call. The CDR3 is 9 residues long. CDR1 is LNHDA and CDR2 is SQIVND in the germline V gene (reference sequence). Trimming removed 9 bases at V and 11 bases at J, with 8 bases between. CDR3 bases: TGTGCCAGCGGCCAGGCCCAGCATTTT. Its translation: CASGQAQHF.

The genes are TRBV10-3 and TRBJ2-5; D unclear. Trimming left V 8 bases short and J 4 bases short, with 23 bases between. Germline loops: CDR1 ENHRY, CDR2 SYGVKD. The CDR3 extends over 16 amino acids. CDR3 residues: CAISKVFWALGETQYF. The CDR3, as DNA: TGTGCCATCTCTAAGGTGTTCTGGGCTTTGGGAGAGACCCAGTACTTC.

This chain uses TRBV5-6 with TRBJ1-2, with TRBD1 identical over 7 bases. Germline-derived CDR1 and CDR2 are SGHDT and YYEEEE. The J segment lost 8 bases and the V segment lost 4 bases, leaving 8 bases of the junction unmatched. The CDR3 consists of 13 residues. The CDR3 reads CASSRQGPGGYTF. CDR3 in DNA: TGTGCCAGCAGCCGACAGGGACCTGGGGGCTACACCTTC.

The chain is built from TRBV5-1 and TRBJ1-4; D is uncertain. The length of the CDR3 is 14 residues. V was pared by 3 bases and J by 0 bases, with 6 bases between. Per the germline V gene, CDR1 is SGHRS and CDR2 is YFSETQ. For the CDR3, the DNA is TGCGCCAGCAGCTACACCCCAACTAATGAAAAACTGTTTTTT. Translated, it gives CASSYTPTNEKLFF.

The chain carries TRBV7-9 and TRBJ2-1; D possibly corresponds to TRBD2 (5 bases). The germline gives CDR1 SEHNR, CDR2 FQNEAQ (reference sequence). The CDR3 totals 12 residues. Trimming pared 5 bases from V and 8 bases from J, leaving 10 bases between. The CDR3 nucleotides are TGTGCCAGCAGCCCGGCTAGCCATGAGCAGTTCTTC. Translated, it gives CASSPASHEQFF.

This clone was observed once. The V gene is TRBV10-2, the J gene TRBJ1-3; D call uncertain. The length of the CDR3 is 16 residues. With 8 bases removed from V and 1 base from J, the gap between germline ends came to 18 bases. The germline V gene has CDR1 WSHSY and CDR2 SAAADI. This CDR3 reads CASRRQAGSSGNTIYF. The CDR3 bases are TGCGCCAGCCGTCGCCAGGCGGGGAGTTCTGGAAACACCATATATTTT.